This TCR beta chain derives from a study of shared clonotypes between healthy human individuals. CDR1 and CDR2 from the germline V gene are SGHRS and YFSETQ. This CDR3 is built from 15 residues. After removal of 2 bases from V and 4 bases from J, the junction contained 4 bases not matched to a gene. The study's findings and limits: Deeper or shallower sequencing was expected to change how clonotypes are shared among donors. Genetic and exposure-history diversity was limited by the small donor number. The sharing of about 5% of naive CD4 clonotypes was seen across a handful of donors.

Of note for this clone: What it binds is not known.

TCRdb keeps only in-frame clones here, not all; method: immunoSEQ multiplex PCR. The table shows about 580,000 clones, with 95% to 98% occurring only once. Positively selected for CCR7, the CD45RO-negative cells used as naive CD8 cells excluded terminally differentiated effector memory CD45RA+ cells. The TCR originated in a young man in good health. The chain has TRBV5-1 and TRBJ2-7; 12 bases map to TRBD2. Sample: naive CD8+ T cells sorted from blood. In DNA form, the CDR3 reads TGCGCCAGCAGCTTAGAGACTAGCGGGAGATACGAGCAGTACTTC. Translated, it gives CASSLETSGRYEQYF.